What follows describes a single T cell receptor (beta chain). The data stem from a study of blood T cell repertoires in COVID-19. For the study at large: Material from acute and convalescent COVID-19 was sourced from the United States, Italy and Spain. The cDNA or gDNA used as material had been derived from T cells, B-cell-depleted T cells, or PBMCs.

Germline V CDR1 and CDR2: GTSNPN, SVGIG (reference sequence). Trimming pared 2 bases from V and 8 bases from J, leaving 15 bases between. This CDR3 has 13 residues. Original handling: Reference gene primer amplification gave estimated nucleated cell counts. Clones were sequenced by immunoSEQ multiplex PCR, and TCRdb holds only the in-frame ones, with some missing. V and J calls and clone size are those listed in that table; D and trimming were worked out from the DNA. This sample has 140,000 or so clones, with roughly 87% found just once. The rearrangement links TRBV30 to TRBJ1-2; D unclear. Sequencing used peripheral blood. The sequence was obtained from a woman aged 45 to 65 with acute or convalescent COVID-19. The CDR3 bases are TGTGCCTGGAGTTATGAGGGAAAAGGCGGCTACACCTTC. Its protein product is CAWSYEGKGGYTF.